This section outlines one TCR beta chain sequence together with its context. Its target is not known. Healthy individuals of Caucasian origin from Russia, aged about 6 to 100, served as donors. These data originate in a study of blood T cells in healthy people across ages. Study-level points and caveats: Naive CD4+ cells and diversity were both higher in long-lived donors than in aged donors.

For the second PCR, which ran for 7 to 11 cycles, a sample-barcoded 5' primer and a J-beta primer mix were used. TCRdb reprocessed the 5' RACE reads via MiXCR and lists one record per CDR3 protein. The sample consists of some 900,000 distinct CDR3 sequences, around 48% of them appearing once. V was clipped by 6 bases and J by 9 bases, with 21 bases between them. The CDR3 contains 14 residues. Germline CDR1 is DFQATT and CDR2 is SNEGSKA (reference sequence). The sequenced sample was blood. The chain is built from TRBV20-1 and TRBJ2-1, with D possibly matching TRBD2 (6 bases). The TCR comes from a man aged 25-40 years in good health. The CDR3 sequence is CSASLGLGGGEQFF. DNA of the CDR3: TGCAGTGCGAGCCTGGGACTTGGGGGTGGTGAGCAGTTCTTC.